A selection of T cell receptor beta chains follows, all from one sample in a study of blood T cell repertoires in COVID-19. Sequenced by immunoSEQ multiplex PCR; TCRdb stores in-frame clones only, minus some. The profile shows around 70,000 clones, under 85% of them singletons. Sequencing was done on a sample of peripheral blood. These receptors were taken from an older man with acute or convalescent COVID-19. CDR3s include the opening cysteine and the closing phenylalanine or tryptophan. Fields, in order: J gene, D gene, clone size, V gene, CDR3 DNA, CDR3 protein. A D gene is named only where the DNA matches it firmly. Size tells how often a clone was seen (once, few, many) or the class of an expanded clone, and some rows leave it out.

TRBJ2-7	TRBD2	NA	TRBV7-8	TGTGCCAGCAGCTCCGGACTAGGAGTCCACGAGCAGTACTTC	CASSSGLGVHEQYF
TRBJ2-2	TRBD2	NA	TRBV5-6	TGTGCCAGCAGTGTGCGGGGGAGGTTTGCCGGGGAGCTGTTTTTT	CASSVRGRFAGELFF
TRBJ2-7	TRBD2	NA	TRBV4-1	TGCGCCAGCAGCCAAGATCCCGGGACTAGCGGGATGCGACACGAGCAGTACTTC	CASSQDPGTSGMRHEQYF
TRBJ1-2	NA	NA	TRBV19	TGTGCCAGTAGTATGAGGGCAGACTATGGCTACACCTTC	CASSMRADYGYTF
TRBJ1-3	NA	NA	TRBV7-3	TGTGCCAGCAGCTTCCAACCGGACAACTCTGGAAACACCATATATTTT	CASSFQPDNSGNTIYF
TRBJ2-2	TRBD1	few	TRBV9	TGTGCCAGCAGCGTAGCGGAGACAGGGTTCACCGGGGAGCTGTTTTTT	CASSVAETGFTGELFF
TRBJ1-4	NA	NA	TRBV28	TGTGCCAGCAGCTCTTCCAATGAAAAACTGTTTTTT	CASSSSNEKLFF
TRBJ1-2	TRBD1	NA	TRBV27	TGTGCCAGCAGTAAGGGGGCGGGGCAGCCATATGGCTACACCTTC	CASSKGAGQPYGYTF
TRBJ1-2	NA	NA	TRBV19	TGTGCCTGGCTTGACTATGGCTACACCTTC	CAWLDYGYTF
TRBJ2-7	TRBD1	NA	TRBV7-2	TGTGCCAGCAGCTCCTCGGGACAGGGGTTCTACGAGCAGTACTTC	CASSSSGQGFYEQYF
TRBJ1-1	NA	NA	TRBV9	TGTGCCAGTACGACGGGGGTGGACACTGAAGCTTTCTTT	CASTTGVDTEAFF
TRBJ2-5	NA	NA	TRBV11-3	TGTGCCAGCAGCTTAGGTCCGGGTGCGGAGACCCAGTACTTC	CASSLGPGAETQYF
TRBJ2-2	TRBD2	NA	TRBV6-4	TGTGCCAGCAAGCGGGACTTGAACACCGGGGAGCTGTTTTTT	CASKRDLNTGELFF
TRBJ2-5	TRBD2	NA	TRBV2	TGTGCCAGGGGGGGGACTAGCGGGAAAGAGACCCAGTACTTC	CARGGTSGKETQYF
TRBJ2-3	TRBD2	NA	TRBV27	TGTGCCAGCAACGACGGGACTAGCGGGAGTAATACGCAGTATTTT	CASNDGTSGSNTQYF
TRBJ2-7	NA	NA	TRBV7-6	TGTGCCAGCAGCCCTATCTCCTACGAGCAGTACTTC	CASSPISYEQYF
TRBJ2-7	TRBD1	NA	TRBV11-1	TGTGCCAGCAGCCCAGAGACAGGGTTCTCCGAGCAGTACTTC	CASSPETGFSEQYF